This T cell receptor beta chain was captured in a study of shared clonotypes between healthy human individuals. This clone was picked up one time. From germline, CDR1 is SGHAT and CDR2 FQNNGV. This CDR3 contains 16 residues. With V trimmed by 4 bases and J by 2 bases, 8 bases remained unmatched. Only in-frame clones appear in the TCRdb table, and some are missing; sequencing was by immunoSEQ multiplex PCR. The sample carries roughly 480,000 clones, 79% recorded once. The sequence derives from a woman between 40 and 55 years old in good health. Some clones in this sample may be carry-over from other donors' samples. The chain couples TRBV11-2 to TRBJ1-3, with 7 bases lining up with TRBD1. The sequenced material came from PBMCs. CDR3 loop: CASSSIQGIAGNTIYF. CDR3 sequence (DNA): TGTGCCAGCAGCTCGATACAGGGGATAGCTGGAAACACCATATATTTT.